The 27 T cell receptor beta chains given below trace back to one sample, sequenced in a study of T-cell memory formation after mild COVID-19. TCRdb used MiXCR to reprocess the 5' RACE reads, holding one entry per CDR3 protein. The table lists a few hundred thousand distinct CDR3 sequences, less than 25% of them singletons, with roughly 9.1% in the top ten. The sequenced material came from PBMCs or a T cell subset sorted from them (not recorded which). All receptors come from an adult woman who had mild COVID-19 (a few samples of this study predate the infection). Cell type and time point are not known.

This clonotype was observed a few times. This sequence joins TRBV29-1 and TRBJ1-2; TRBD1 aligns across 8 bases. CDR1 SQVTM and CDR2 ANQGSEA come from the germline V gene. Losses at the gene ends were 6 bases for V and 4 bases for J; bases not matched to a gene: 13. The CDR3 contains 15 residues. CDR3 loop: CSVPAKAGGAYGYTF. The CDR3 bases are TGCAGCGTCCCCGCGAAGGCAGGGGGCGCCTATGGCTACACCTTC.

This clonotype was recorded at least ten times. One end of the junction is discordant with germline, which a read error may explain. This chain connects TRBV5-1 to TRBJ1-1; 8 bases align to TRBD1. Germline CDR1 SGHRS, CDR2 YFSETQ. The CDR3 has 12 residues. CDR3 residues: CASSLGTGEAFF. DNA for the CDR3: TGTGCCAGCAGCCTCGGGACAGGAGAAGCTTTCTTT. Full variable domain (rest looked up from reference TRBV5-1 and TRBJ1-1): KAGVTQTPRYLIKTRGQQVTLSCSPISGHRSVSWYQQTPGQGLQFLFEYFSETQRNKGNFPGRFSGRQFSNSRSEMNVSTLELGDSALYLCASSLGTGEAFFGQGTRLTVV.

This clonotype was seen a few times. The chain links TRBV7-9 to TRBJ2-3; perhaps D is TRBD1 or TRBD2 (5 bases each). The CDR3 is made up of 16 amino acids. Germline CDR1 SEHNR, CDR2 FQNEAQ (reference sequence). V lost 6 bases to trimming and J lost 4 bases, with 20 bases between them. The CDR3 loop is CASRPPGPQGADTQYF. The CDR3 DNA sequence: TGTGCCAGCAGGCCTCCGGGACCCCAGGGCGCAGATACGCAGTATTTT. Complete variable domain (other parts from reference TRBV7-9 and TRBJ2-3): DTGVSQNPRHKITKRGQNVTFRCDPISEHNRLYWYRQTLGQGPEFLTYFQNEAQLEKSRLLSDRFSAERPKGSFSTLEIQRTEQGDSAMYLCASRPPGPQGADTQYFGPGTRLTVL.

The chain carries TRBV24-1 and TRBJ2-1; maybe TRBD2 (6 bases). The CDR3 is 15 residues long. V shed 2 bases and J shed 8 bases, with 15 bases lying between them. Germline CDR1 is KGHDR and CDR2 is SFDVKD. This chain's CDR3 is CATSDSSTSHHEQFF. The CDR3 DNA follows: TGTGCCACCAGTGATTCCTCGACTAGTCATCATGAGCAGTTCTTC.

This chain links TRBV13 with TRBJ2-7; TRBD2 matches 7 bases. V lost 5 bases to trimming and J lost 4 bases; unmatched junction nucleotides: 14. CDR1 and CDR2 from the germline V gene are PRHDT and FYEKMQ (reference sequence). This CDR3 is built from 16 residues. The CDR3 DNA is TGTGCCAGCAGCCCGCAGAGCGGGGCCCCTAGATACGAGCAGTACTTC. It specifies CASSPQSGAPRYEQYF.

V gene TRBV29-1 combines with J gene TRBJ1-1, with 7 bases lining up with TRBD1. The CDR3 spans 18 residues. The V gene end was trimmed by 5 bases and the J gene end by 3 bases; junction bases not matched to a gene: 21. In germline, CDR1 is SQVTM, CDR2 ANQGSEA. CDR3 loop: CSVLGAGSAGGTHTEAFF. The CDR3 nucleotides read TGCAGCGTTCTAGGGGCTGGTTCGGCAGGGGGGACGCACACTGAAGCTTTCTTT.

This clonotype was found a few times. J is TRBJ2-3 and V is TRBV20-1; 8 nucleotides match TRBD2. CDR3 length: 15 residues. Germline CDR1 and CDR2: DFQATT and SNEGSKA (reference sequence). V trimming: 6 bases; J trimming: 2 bases; junction bases outside the gene matches: 10. The CDR3 sequence is CSATGTSGFTDTQYF. CDR3 bases: TGCAGTGCGACCGGTACTAGCGGTTTCACAGATACGCAGTATTTT.

The chain has TRBV12-3 or TRBV12-4 and TRBJ2-5; 7 bases fit TRBD2. The CDR3 has 13 amino acids. V shed 5 bases and J 5 bases; nucleotides not matched to a gene: 5. Here the CDR3 reads CASSHGGGETQYF. CDR3 DNA sequence: TGTGCCAGCAGTCACGGGGGAGGGGAGACCCAGTACTTC.

This chain uses TRBV12-5 with TRBJ2-7; TRBD1 or TRBD2 may be the D gene (5 bases each). The V gene's germline CDR1 is LGHNT and CDR2 FRNRAP. Trimming left V 2 bases short and J 6 bases short, with 8 bases between. CDR3 length: 12 amino acids. The CDR3 bases are TGTGCTAGTGGTTTGAGTGGGGGCGAGCAGTACTTC. Its translation is CASGLSGGEQYF.

The V gene is TRBV18, the J gene TRBJ1-1; tentatively, D is TRBD1 (6 bases). V was shortened by 3 bases and J by 3 bases, with 14 bases between the two germline ends. Germline CDR1 and CDR2: KGHSH and LQKENI. The length of the CDR3 is 15 residues. DNA for the CDR3: TGTGCCAGCTCACCCTCCCTAGGGGGTCACACTGAAGCTTTCTTT. It yields the protein CASSPSLGGHTEAFF.

This clonotype was detected a few times. The chain combines TRBV5-1 with TRBJ2-7; 11 bases match TRBD1. J gave up 6 bases and V 2 bases, and 7 bases lay outside the gene matches. Germline loops: CDR1 SGHRS, CDR2 YFSETQ. This CDR3 contains 15 residues. CDR3: CASSLSGQGATEQYF. DNA of the CDR3: TGCGCCAGCAGCTTATCTGGACAGGGGGCGACCGAGCAGTACTTC.

V and J are TRBV29-1 and TRBJ2-7; D uncertain. The CDR3 spans 12 residues. V was shortened by 2 bases and J by 2 bases, with 7 bases between the two germline ends. The germline CDR1 and CDR2 sequences are SQVTM and ANQGSEA. CDR3 protein: CSVELGTYEQYF. The CDR3 nucleotides are TGCAGCGTTGAACTCGGTACCTACGAGCAGTACTTC.

The chain is built from TRBV7-2 and TRBJ2-7, with 13 bases that match TRBD2. CDR1 and CDR2 (germline): SGHTA, FQGNSA. J gave up 2 bases and V 4 bases, and 2 bases lay outside the gene matches. The CDR3 runs 15 residues. CDR3 DNA: TGTGCCAGCAGCTACACTAGCGGGGGGGCCTACGAGCAGTACTTC. This codes for CASSYTSGGAYEQYF.

This clonotype has more than one count but fewer than ten. The chain couples TRBV12-3 or TRBV12-4 to TRBJ1-6; 10 bases are a match to TRBD1. With 4 bases clipped from V and 9 bases from J, the junction kept 6 bases outside the gene matches. CDR3 size: 15 residues. The CDR3 DNA reads as TGTGCCAGCAGTTACAGACAGGGGGCCGGTTCACCCCTCCACTTT. Translating it yields CASSYRQGAGSPLHF.

In this sample, this clonotype turned up a few times. The chain uses TRBV5-1 and TRBJ2-7; tentative D call: TRBD1 (5 bases). The CDR3 loop spans 13 amino acids. The germline V gene has CDR1 SGHRS and CDR2 YFSETQ. Trimming took 0 bases from V and 7 from J, leaving 11 bases between them. Here the CDR3 DNA reads TGCGCCAGCAGCTTGGCCGCAGGGTGGGAGCAGTACTTC. Its translation is CASSLAAGWEQYF.

V gene TRBV7-6 combines with J gene TRBJ2-7; tentative D call: TRBD1 (6 bases). Looked up from germline, CDR1 is SGHVS and CDR2 is FNYEAQ. CDR3 length: 15 amino acids. V dropped 4 bases and J dropped 1 base, with 14 bases sitting between them. The DNA for the CDR3 is TGTGCCAGCAGCTCCGCGGACAGCCAATCCTACGAGCAGTACTTC. This translates into CASSSADSQSYEQYF.

This clonotype occurred a few times. The chain couples TRBV3-1 to TRBJ1-1; unclear D gene. Trimming took off 4 bases at V and 7 bases at J, with 13 bases between the two ends. Germline assignment: CDR1 LGHDT and CDR2 YNNKEL (reference sequence). The CDR3 is made up of 13 amino acids. This CDR3 is CASSLAGAFEAFF. In nucleotides, the CDR3 is TGTGCCAGCAGCCTCGCGGGCGCTTTTGAAGCTTTCTTT.

There are a few counts of this clonotype. The chain combines TRBV29-1 with TRBJ2-1; D is ambiguous. The V gene's germline CDR1 is SQVTM and CDR2 ANQGSEA. V lost 5 bases and J lost 3, with 5 bases in between. The CDR3 spans 11 residues. As DNA, the CDR3 is TGCAGCGTTCGCATCTACAATGAGCAGTTCTTC. This sequence encodes CSVRIYNEQFF.

This clonotype was detected a few times. The rearrangement links TRBV9 to TRBJ2-7, with D maybe TRBD1 (5 bases). The V gene's germline CDR1 is SGDLS and CDR2 YYNGEE. The CDR3 length is 14 residues. V was clipped by 0 bases and J by 5 bases, with 12 bases between them. CDR3 in amino acids: CASSVDAGLDEQYF. DNA for the CDR3: TGTGCCAGCAGCGTAGACGCAGGGTTGGACGAGCAGTACTTC. Based on the CDR3 plus reference TRBV9 and TRBJ2-7, the full variable domain is DSGVTQTPKHLITATGQRVTLRCSPRSGDLSVYWYQQSLDQGLQFLIQYYNGEERAKGNILERFSAQQFPDLHSELNLSSLELGDSALYFCASSVDAGLDEQYFGPGTRLTVT.

This clonotype was seen a few times. One end of the junction is discordant with germline, which a read error may explain. The rearrangement links TRBV11-2 to TRBJ1-1, with D hard to call. Germline CDR1 is SGHAT and CDR2 is FQNNGV. The CDR3 spans 15 residues. CDR3 in DNA: TGTGCCAGCAGCTTAGCCAACGGCAGAAACAATGAAGCTTTCTTT. This encodes CASSLANGRNNEAFF.

In this sample, this clonotype turned up a few times. The chain joins TRBV27 to TRBJ2-1, with 10 bases matching TRBD1. In germline, CDR1 is MNHEY, CDR2 SMNVEV (reference sequence). J was trimmed by 9 bases and V by 5 bases; bases with no gene match: 7. The CDR3 extends over 14 amino acids. In DNA form, the CDR3 reads TGTGCCAGCAGTCCCGGGACAGGGGAGGGTGAGCAGTTCTTC. This sequence encodes CASSPGTGEGEQFF.

The V and J genes are TRBV19 and TRBJ2-5; D is ambiguous. This CDR3 has 15 amino acids. Germline CDR1 is LNHDA and CDR2 is SQIVND (reference sequence). V dropped 6 bases and J dropped 5 bases, with 19 bases sitting between them. Here the CDR3 reads CASSLAAAPSETQYF. The CDR3 bases are TGTGCCAGTAGCCTCGCGGCAGCTCCGTCCGAGACCCAGTACTTC.

This clonotype has more than one count but fewer than ten. The CDR3 sequence is CASSPQRGGYNEQFF. CDR3 DNA sequence: TGTGCCAGCAGCCCCCAGCGGGGGGGTTACAATGAGCAGTTCTTC. The rearrangement uses TRBV7-3 and TRBJ2-1, with 10 bases lining up with TRBD2. Germline V gene sequence: CDR1 SGHTA, CDR2 FQGTGA. The V gene end was trimmed by 5 bases and the J gene end by 4 bases; junction bases not matched to a gene: 5. There are 15 residues in the CDR3.

CDR3 nucleotide sequence: TGTGCCAGCAGCTTAGACGGAATCGGGACCGGGGAGCTGTTTTTT. This codes for CASSLDGIGTGELFF. The chain employs TRBV7-8 and TRBJ2-2, with no clear D. This CDR3 spans 15 amino acids. Germline V gene data show CDR1 as SGHVS and CDR2 as FQNEAQ. The V end lost 1 base, the J end lost 5 bases, and 11 bases lay between the germline ends.

The chain carries TRBV5-1 and TRBJ2-2; TRBD2 matches 9 bases. V shed 0 bases and J 4 bases; nucleotides not matched to a gene: 4. Germline V gives CDR1 SGHRS, CDR2 YFSETQ. The CDR3 totals 16 residues. The CDR3 is CASSLVGSGSTGELFF. The CDR3 DNA reads as TGCGCCAGCAGCTTGGTTGGTAGCGGGAGCACCGGGGAGCTGTTTTTT. Full variable domain (outside the CDR3, taken from reference TRBV5-1 and TRBJ2-2): KAGVTQTPRYLIKTRGQQVTLSCSPISGHRSVSWYQQTPGQGLQFLFEYFSETQRNKGNFPGRFSGRQFSNSRSEMNVSTLELGDSALYLCASSLVGSGSTGELFFGEGSRLTVL.

Turning to this clonotype: At one end, the junction sequence differs from germline, possibly due to a read error. The chain has TRBV7-7 and TRBJ2-1; possible D gene TRBD2, 6 bases. CDR1 and CDR2 from the germline V gene are SSHAT and FNYEAQ (reference sequence). The CDR3 length is 16 residues. The CDR3 DNA follows: TGTGCTAGCAGCTCCGGGCGGACTATAGCCTACAATGAGCAGTTCTTC. Translating gives CASSSGRTIAYNEQFF. Complete variable domain (other parts from reference TRBV7-7 and TRBJ2-1): GAGVSQSPRYKVTKRGQDVTLRCDPISSHATLYWYQQALGQGPEFLTYFNYEAQPDKSGLPSDRFSAERPEGSISTLTIQRTEQRDSAMYRCASSSGRTIAYNEQFFGPGTRLTVL.

The chain uses TRBV18 and TRBJ1-1; a weak D match, TRBD1 (6 bases). The CDR3 consists of 13 residues. CDR1 is KGHSH and CDR2 is LQKENI in the germline V gene. V shed 1 base and J shed 6 bases, with 9 bases lying between them. The CDR3 loop is CASSPRQEAEAFF. The DNA of the CDR3 is TGTGCCAGCTCACCACGACAGGAAGCTGAAGCTTTCTTT.